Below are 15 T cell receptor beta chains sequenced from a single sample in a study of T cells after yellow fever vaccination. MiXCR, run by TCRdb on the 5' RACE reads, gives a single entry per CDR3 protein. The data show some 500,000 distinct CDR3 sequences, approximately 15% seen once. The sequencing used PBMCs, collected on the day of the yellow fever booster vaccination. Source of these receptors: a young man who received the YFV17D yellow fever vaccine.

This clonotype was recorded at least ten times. In nucleotides, the CDR3 is TGTGCCAGCAGCGTCTCTGGCTACAATGAGCAGTTCTTC. This sequence encodes CASSVSGYNEQFF. The V gene is TRBV9, the J gene TRBJ2-1; D call uncertain. Between the trimmed V and J ends, which lost 2 bases and 3 bases, there was a span of 6 bases. The CDR3 covers 13 residues. Germline V CDR1 and CDR2: SGDLS, YYNGEE.

This CDR3 is CATHPGSERHNEQFF. The CDR3, as DNA: TGTGCCACCCACCCGGGATCGGAACGCCACAATGAGCAGTTCTTC. The V gene is TRBV10-3, the J gene TRBJ2-1, with a tentative D call TRBD2 (5 bases). Trimming removed 10 bases at V and 5 bases at J, with 21 bases between. Germline V gene lookup returns CDR1 ENHRY and CDR2 SYGVKD. The CDR3 contains 15 residues.

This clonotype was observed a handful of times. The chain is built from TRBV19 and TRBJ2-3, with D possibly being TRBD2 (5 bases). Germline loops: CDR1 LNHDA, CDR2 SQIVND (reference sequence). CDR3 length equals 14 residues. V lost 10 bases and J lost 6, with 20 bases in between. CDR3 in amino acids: CATRWSGRKDTQYF. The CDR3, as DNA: TGTGCCACCCGTTGGAGCGGCCGAAAGGATACGCAGTATTTT.

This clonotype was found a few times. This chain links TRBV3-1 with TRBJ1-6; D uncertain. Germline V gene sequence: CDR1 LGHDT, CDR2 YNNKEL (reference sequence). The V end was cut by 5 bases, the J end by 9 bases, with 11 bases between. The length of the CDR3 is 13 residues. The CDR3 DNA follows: TGTGCCAGCAGCGGAGGGTCTGTTTCACCCCTCCACTTT. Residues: CASSGGSVSPLHF.

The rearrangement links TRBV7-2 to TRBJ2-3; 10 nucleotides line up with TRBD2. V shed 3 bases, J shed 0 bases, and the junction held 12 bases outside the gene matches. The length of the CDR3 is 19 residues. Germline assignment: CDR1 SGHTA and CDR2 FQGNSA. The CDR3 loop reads CASSFHAKLAGSSTDTQYF. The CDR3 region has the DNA TGTGCCAGCAGCTTCCACGCTAAACTAGCGGGATCTAGCACAGATACGCAGTATTTT.

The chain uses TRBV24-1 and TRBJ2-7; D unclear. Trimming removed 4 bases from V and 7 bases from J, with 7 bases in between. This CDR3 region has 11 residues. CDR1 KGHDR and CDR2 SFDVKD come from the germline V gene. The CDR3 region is CATSDGLEQYF. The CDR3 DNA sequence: TGTGCCACCAGTGACGGGTTGGAGCAGTACTTC.

This chain's CDR3 is CAISDPGQGVGELFF. CDR3 nucleotides: TGTGCCATCAGTGACCCGGGACAGGGGGTCGGGGAGCTGTTTTTT. V is TRBV10-3 and J is TRBJ2-2; TRBD1 matches 11 bases. V was pared by 3 bases and J by 7 bases, with 4 bases of the junction left unmatched. Germline CDR1 is ENHRY and CDR2 is SYGVKD. CDR3 length: 15 amino acids.

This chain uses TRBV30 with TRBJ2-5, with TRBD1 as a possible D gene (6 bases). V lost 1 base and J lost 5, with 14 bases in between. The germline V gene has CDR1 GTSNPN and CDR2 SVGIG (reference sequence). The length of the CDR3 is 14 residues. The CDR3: CAWSGGPARETQYF. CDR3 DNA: TGTGCCTGGAGTGGGGGGCCGGCTCGGGAGACCCAGTACTTC.

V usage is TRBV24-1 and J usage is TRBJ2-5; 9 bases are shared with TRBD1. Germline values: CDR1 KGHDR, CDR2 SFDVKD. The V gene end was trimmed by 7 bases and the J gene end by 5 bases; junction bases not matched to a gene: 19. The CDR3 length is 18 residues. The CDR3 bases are TGTGCCACCAGCGCCTACCGCGGGACAGGGCTAAATGGGGAGACCCAGTACTTC. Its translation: CATSAYRGTGLNGETQYF.

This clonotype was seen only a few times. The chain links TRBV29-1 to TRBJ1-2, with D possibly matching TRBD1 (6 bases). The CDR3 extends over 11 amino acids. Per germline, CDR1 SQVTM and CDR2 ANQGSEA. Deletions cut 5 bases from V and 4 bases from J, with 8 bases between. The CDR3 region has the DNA TGCAGCGTTCTCAGGGGCTATGGCTACACCTTC. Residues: CSVLRGYGYTF.

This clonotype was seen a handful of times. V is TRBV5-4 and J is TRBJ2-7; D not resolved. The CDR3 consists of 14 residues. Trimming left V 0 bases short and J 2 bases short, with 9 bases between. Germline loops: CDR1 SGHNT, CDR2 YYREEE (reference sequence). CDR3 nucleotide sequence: TGTGCCAGCAGCTTGGCCAGTCCTCCCTACGAGCAGTACTTC. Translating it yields CASSLASPPYEQYF.

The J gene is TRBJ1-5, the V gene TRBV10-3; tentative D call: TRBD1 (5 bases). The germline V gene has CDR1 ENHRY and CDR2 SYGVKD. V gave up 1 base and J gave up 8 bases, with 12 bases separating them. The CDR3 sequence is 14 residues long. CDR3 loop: CAISEFGHQEPQHF. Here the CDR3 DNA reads TGTGCCATCAGTGAGTTTGGACATCAGGAGCCCCAGCATTTT.

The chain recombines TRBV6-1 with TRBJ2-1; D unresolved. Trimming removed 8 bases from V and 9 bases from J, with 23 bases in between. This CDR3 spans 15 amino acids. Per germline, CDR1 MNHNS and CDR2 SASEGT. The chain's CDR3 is CASGKWRGETGEQFF. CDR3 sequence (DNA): TGTGCCAGCGGGAAATGGAGAGGAGAAACGGGTGAGCAGTTCTTC.

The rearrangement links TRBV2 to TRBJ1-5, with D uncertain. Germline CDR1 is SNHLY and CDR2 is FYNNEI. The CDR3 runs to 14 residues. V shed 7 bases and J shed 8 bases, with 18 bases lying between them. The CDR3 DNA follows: TGTGCCAGCACCCGAGGGCCCGGGTCGGAGCCCCAGCATTTT. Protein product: CASTRGPGSEPQHF.

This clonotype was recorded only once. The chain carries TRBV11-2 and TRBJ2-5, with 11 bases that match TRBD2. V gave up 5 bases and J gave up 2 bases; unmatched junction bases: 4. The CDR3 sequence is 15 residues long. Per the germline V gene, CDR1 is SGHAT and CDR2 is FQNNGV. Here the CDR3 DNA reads TGTGCCAGCAGCCGCCGGACTAGCGGGCAAGAGACCCAGTACTTC. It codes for CASSRRTSGQETQYF. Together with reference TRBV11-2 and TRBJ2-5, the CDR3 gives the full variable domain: EAGVAQSPRYKIIEKRQSVAFWCNPISGHATLYWYQQILGQGPKLLIQFQNNGVVDDSQLPKDRFSAERLKGVDSTLKIQPAKLEDSAVYLCASSRRTSGQETQYFGPGTRLLVL.